Sequencing of this T cell receptor beta chain was carried out in a study of blood T cell repertoires in COVID-19. Study-wide context: Recovery among Cohort 3 donors was established by two negative PCRs, clearance, or symptom resolution. COVID-19 samples, acute and convalescent, were from the United States, Italy and Spain. T cells, B-cell-depleted T cells, or PBMCs supplied cDNA or gDNA.

The CDR3 sequence is 17 residues long. CDR1 and CDR2 (germline): SGHTS, YDEGEE. The trim removed 0 bases at V and 0 bases at J, leaving 6 bases unmatched. Recruitment covered about two dozen US areas and drew participants whose ages spanned roughly 18 to 100 years. Sequencing was performed with immunoSEQ multiplex PCR; in TCRdb, only in-frame clones are kept and a portion is missing. Seen here are some 200,000 clones, 85% to 90% observed once, and the top ten hold 2.5% to 3.5%. The sequence was obtained from a woman aged 50 to 60 in a cohort exposed to, infected with or recovered from COVID-19 (not recorded which). This chain connects TRBV5-8 to TRBJ1-3, with 7 bases aligning to TRBD1. The sample was PBMCs or T cells enriched from blood (not recorded which). DNA of the CDR3: TGTGCCAGCAGCTTGGTAGGGGGCCGCTTCTCTGGAAACACCATATATTTT. This translates into CASSLVGGRFSGNTIYF.